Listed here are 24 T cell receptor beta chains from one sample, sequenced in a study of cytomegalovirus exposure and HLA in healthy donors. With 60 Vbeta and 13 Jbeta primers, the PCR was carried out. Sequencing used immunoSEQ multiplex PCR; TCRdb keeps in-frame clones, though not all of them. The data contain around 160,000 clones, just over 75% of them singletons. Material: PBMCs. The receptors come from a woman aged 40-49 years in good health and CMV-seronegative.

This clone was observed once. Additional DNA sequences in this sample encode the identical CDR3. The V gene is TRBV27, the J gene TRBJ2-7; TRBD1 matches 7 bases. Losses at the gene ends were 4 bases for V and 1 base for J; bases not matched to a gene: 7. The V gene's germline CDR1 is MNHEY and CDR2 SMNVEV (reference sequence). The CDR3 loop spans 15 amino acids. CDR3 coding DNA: TGTGCCAGCAGTTCTTCCGGGACAGCGTCCTACGAGCAGTACTTC. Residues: CASSSSGTASYEQYF.

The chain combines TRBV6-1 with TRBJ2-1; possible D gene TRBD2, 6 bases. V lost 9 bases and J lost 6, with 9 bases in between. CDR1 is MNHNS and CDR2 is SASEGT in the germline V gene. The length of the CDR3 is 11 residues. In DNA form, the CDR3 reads TGTGCCAGTGCGGGGTTCAATGAGCAGTTCTTC. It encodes CASAGFNEQFF.

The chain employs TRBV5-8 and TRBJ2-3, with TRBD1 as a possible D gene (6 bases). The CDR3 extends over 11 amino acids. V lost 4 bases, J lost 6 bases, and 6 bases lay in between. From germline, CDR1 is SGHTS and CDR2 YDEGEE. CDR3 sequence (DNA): TGTGCCAGCAGCCAGGGGGATACGCAGTATTTT. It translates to CASSQGDTQYF.

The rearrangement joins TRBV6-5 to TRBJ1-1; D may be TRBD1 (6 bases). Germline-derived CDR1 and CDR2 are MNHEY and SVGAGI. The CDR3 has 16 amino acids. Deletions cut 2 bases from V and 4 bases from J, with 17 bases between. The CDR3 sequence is CASSYGGAGAGTEAFF. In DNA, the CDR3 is TGTGCCAGCAGTTACGGGGGGGCCGGGGCGGGCACTGAAGCTTTCTTT.

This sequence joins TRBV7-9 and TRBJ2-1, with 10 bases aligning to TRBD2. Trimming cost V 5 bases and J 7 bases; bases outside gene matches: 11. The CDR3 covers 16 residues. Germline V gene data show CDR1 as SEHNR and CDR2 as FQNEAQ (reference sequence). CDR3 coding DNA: TGTGCCAGCAGCCAACTCCTAGCGGGAGTAGAGAATGAGCAGTTCTTC. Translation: CASSQLLAGVENEQFF.

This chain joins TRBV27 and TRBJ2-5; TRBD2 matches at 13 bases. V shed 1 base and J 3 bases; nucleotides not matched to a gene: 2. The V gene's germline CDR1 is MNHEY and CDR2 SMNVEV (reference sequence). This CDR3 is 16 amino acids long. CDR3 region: CASSLLGLAGKETQYF. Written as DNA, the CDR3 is TGTGCCAGCAGTTTATTGGGACTAGCGGGAAAAGAGACCCAGTACTTC.

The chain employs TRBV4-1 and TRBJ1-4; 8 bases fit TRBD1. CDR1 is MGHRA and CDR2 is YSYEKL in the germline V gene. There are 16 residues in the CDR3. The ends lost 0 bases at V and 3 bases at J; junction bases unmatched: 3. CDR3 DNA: TGCGCCAGCAGCCAAGATGTACAGGGGGCTAATGAAAAACTGTTTTTT. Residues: CASSQDVQGANEKLFF.

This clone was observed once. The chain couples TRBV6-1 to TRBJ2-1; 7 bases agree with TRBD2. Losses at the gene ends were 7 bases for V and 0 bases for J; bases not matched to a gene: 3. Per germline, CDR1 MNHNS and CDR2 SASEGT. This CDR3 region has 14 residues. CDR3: CASNGGSSYNEQFF. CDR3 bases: TGTGCCAGCAACGGCGGGAGCTCCTACAATGAGCAGTTCTTC.

CDR3 region: CASSSGQGDQPQHF. CDR3 sequence (DNA): TGTGCCAGCAGTTCGGGACAGGGCGATCAGCCCCAGCATTTT. The V gene is TRBV6-5, the J gene TRBJ1-5, with TRBD1 matching 9 bases. The CDR3 loop spans 14 amino acids. The ends lost 4 bases at V and 5 bases at J; junction bases unmatched: 3. The germline V gene encodes CDR1 MNHEY and CDR2 SVGAGI.

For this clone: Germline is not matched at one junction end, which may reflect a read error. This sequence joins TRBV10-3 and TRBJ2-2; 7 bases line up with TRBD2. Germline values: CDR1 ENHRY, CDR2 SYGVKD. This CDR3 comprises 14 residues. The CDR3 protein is CAISQSGNAGELFF. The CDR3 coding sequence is TGTGCCATCAGCCAAAGCGGGAACGCCGGGGAGCTGTTTTTT.

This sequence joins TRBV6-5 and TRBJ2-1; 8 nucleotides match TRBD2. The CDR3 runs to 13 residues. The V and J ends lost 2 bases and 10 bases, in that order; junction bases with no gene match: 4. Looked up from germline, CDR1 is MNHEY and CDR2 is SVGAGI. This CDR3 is CASSYRGGDEQFF. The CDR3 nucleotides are TGTGCCAGCAGTTACCGGGGGGGCGACGAGCAGTTCTTC.

In DNA, the CDR3 is TGTGCCAGCAGCCCTGACAGGGATCCGCAGTATTTT. Protein: CASSPDRDPQYF. V usage is TRBV7-9 and J usage is TRBJ2-3, with TRBD1 identical over 7 bases. The CDR3 length is 12 residues. Trimming took 5 bases from V and 10 from J; bases not matched to a gene: 6. Germline V gives CDR1 SEHNR, CDR2 FQNEAQ (reference sequence). Full variable domain (rest looked up from reference TRBV7-9 and TRBJ2-3): DTGVSQNPRHKITKRGQNVTFRCDPISEHNRLYWYRQTLGQGPEFLTYFQNEAQLEKSRLLSDRFSAERPKGSFSTLEIQRTEQGDSAMYLCASSPDRDPQYFGPGTRLTVL.

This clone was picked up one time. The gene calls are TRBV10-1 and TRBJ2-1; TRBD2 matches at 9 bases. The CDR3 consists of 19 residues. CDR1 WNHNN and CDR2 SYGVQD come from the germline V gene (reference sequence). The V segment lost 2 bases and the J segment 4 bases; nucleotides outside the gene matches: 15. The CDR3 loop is CASSEKDSGSGGLYNEQFF. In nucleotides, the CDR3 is TGCGCCAGCAGTGAGAAAGATAGCGGGAGCGGGGGCCTATACAATGAGCAGTTCTTC.

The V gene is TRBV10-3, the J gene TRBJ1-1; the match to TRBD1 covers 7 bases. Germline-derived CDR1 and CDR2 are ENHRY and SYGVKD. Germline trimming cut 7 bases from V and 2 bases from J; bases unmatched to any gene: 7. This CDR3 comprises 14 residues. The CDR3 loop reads CAIKTGPGNTEAFF. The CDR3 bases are TGTGCCATCAAGACAGGGCCGGGTAACACTGAAGCTTTCTTT.

CDR3 coding DNA: TGTGCCAGCAGTGCCGACTCGGCAACAGATACGCAGTATTTT. Amino acid sequence: CASSADSATDTQYF. This chain joins TRBV6-1 and TRBJ2-3; D remains ambiguous. The germline gives CDR1 MNHNS, CDR2 SASEGT. CDR3 length equals 14 residues. Trimming shortened V by 4 bases and J by 3 bases, and 11 bases separated the two germline ends.

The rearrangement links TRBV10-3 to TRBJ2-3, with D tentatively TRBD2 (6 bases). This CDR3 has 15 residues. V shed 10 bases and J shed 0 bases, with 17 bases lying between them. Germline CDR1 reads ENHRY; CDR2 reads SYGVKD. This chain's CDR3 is CATSTGVLSTDTQYF. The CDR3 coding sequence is TGTGCCACCTCCACGGGAGTGCTTAGCACAGATACGCAGTATTTT.

CDR3 region: CAWSVRGASNQPQHF. In DNA form, the CDR3 reads TGTGCCTGGAGTGTACGGGGGGCGAGCAATCAGCCCCAGCATTTT. V usage is TRBV30 and J usage is TRBJ1-5; D might be TRBD1 (6 bases). Germline lookup yields CDR1 GTSNPN and CDR2 SVGIG (reference sequence). V was shortened by 0 bases and J by 1 base, with 10 bases between the two germline ends. The CDR3 has 15 amino acids.

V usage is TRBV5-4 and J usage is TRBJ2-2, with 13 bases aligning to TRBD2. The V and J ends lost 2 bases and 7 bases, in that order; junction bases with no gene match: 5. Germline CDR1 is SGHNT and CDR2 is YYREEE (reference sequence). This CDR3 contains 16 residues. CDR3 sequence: CASSFGTSGIDGELFF. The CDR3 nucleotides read TGTGCCAGCAGCTTCGGGACTAGCGGGATTGACGGGGAGCTGTTTTTT.

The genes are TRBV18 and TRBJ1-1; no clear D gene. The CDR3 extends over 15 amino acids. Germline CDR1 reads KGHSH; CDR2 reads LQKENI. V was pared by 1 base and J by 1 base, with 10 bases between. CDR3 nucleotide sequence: TGTGCCAGCTCACCACTAGCTGGGTCGAACACTGAAGCTTTCTTT. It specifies CASSPLAGSNTEAFF.

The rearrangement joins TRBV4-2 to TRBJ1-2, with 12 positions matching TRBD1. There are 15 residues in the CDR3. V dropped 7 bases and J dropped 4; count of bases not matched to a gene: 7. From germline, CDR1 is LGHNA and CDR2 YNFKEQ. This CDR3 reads CASNERDRGLYGYTF. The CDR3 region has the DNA TGTGCCAGCAACGAACGGGACAGGGGGCTCTATGGCTACACCTTC.

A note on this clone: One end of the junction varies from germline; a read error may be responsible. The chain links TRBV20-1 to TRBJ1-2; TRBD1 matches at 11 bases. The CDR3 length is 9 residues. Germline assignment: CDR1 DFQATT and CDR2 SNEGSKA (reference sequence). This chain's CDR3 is CSAGQGARF. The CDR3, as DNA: TGCAGTGCTGGACAGGGGGCCCGCTTC.

The CDR3 coding sequence is TGCGCCAGCAGCCACCGTGAGGAGATGAACACTGAAGCTTTCTTT. Translated, it gives CASSHREEMNTEAFF. The chain is built from TRBV4-1 and TRBJ1-1; the D is unclear. V lost 3 bases and J lost 0, with 11 bases in between. Germline-derived CDR1 and CDR2 are MGHRA and YSYEKL. This CDR3 is built from 15 residues.

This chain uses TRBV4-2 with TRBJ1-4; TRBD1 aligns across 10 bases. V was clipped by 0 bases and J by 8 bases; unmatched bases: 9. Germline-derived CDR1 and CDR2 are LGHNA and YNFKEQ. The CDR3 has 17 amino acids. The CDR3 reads CASSQDLEGTGEEKLFF. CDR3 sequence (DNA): TGTGCCAGCAGCCAAGATCTAGAGGGGACAGGGGAAGAAAAACTGTTTTTT.

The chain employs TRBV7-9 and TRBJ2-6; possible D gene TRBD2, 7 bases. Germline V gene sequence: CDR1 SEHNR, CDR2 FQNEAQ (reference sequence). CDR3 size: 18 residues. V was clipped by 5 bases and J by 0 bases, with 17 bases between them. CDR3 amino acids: CASSPKGGSFSGANVLTF. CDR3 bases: TGTGCCAGCAGCCCTAAGGGGGGGAGCTTCTCTGGGGCCAACGTCCTGACTTTC.